Each of the 3 T cell receptor beta chains below was sequenced from the same sample in a study of blood T cell repertoires in COVID-19. Produced via immunoSEQ multiplex PCR; TCRdb's table is partial and in-frame only. The sample lists more than 150,000 clones, over 75% occurring once. The sequencing input was peripheral blood. The receptors originated from a woman older than 75 with active or convalescent COVID-19.

This clone appeared once. The chain combines TRBV3-1 (or the pseudogene TRBV3-2) with TRBJ2-3; possible D gene TRBD2, 7 bases. Trimming removed 4 bases from V and 4 bases from J, with 30 bases in between. CDR1 and CDR2 (germline): LGHDT, YNNKEL (reference sequence). CDR3 size: 20 residues. CDR3 DNA sequence: TGTGCCAGCAGCCCGCAAAACAACACGGGGCGGGGGCTCCACCCAGATACGCAGTATTTT. Amino acids: CASSPQNNTGRGLHPDTQYF.

The DNA for the CDR3 is TGTGCCTGGAGCCCGTCGGGGGGAATAGCCAAAAACATTCAGTACTTC. It encodes CAWSPSGGIAKNIQYF. V and J are TRBV30 and TRBJ2-4; 7 nucleotides match TRBD2. Germline lookup yields CDR1 GTSNPN and CDR2 SVGIG (reference sequence). V lost 3 bases and J lost 0; bases outside the gene matches: 8. The CDR3 has 16 amino acids.

The rearrangement joins TRBV29-1 to TRBJ1-1; 7 nucleotides match TRBD1. The CDR3 sequence is 11 residues long. After removal of 7 bases from V and 8 bases from J, the junction contained 7 bases not matched to a gene. Germline V gene lookup returns CDR1 SQVTM and CDR2 ANQGSEA. The DNA of the CDR3 is TGCAGCGAGTTCAGGGGGAGGGAAGCTTTCTTT. Protein sequence: CSEFRGREAFF.